These 16 T cell receptor beta chains originate from one sample sequenced in a study of a mutant IDH1 vaccine in newly diagnosed glioma. Measured with immunoSEQ multiplex PCR; TCRdb has only the in-frame clones, and not every one. The top ten clones hold 0.55% to 0.7% of a sample with 110,000 or so clones, about 90% of them seen once. The time point denotes: week 11, during vaccination. A 20-mer mutant IDH1 peptide at 300 ug was injected subcutaneously with topical imiquimod. The antigens these receptors bind are not known. The specimen comprised PBMCs, sampled from a glioma patient whose treatment included an IDH1 peptide vaccine. The source of these receptors is a woman in her 50s with glioma.

This chain connects TRBV6-1 to TRBJ2-7; the D gene is possibly TRBD2 (6 bases). The V and J ends lost 3 bases and 0 bases respectively, with 12 bases between them. The CDR3 runs 15 residues. The germline gives CDR1 MNHNS, CDR2 SASEGT. The CDR3 bases are TGTGCCAGCAGTGAGGCCGACGGGAGCTCCTACGAGCAGTACTTC. Amino acid sequence: CASSEADGSSYEQYF.

The gene calls are TRBV6-5 and TRBJ1-2; no definite D call. Germline V gives CDR1 MNHEY, CDR2 SVGAGI. The CDR3 spans 12 residues. With 5 bases removed from V and 5 bases from J, the gap between germline ends came to 9 bases. CDR3 residues: CASSKSGYGYTF. In nucleotides, the CDR3 is TGTGCCAGCAGTAAATCGGGTTATGGCTACACCTTC.

The chain couples TRBV2 to TRBJ1-4; 8 bases match TRBD1. The CDR3 has 16 amino acids. The trim removed 6 bases at V and 3 bases at J, leaving 9 bases unmatched. Germline loops: CDR1 SNHLY, CDR2 FYNNEI. The DNA for the CDR3 is TGTGCCAGCAGATTCTGGGACAGGCGAGCTAATGAAAAACTGTTTTTT. It codes for CASRFWDRRANEKLFF.

The genes are TRBV5-6 and TRBJ2-5; TRBD1 matches 7 bases. In germline, CDR1 is SGHDT, CDR2 YYEEEE. CDR3 length: 15 amino acids. V lost 2 bases to trimming and J lost 2 bases; unmatched junction nucleotides: 6. CDR3 sequence (DNA): TGTGCCAGCAGCTTTCGGGACAGTCGACAAGAGACCCAGTACTTC. Protein sequence: CASSFRDSRQETQYF.

The J gene is TRBJ1-1, the V gene TRBV9, with 7 bases that match TRBD1. The CDR3 runs 15 residues. V shed 4 bases, J shed 4 bases, and the junction held 10 bases outside the gene matches. Germline V gene lookup returns CDR1 SGDLS and CDR2 YYNGEE. The CDR3 region is CASSPMTGYGTEAFF. CDR3 DNA: TGTGCCAGCAGCCCCATGACAGGGTACGGCACTGAAGCTTTCTTT. Full variable domain (remainder filled in from reference TRBV9 and TRBJ1-1): DSGVTQTPKHLITATGQRVTLRCSPRSGDLSVYWYQQSLDQGLQFLIQYYNGEERAKGNILERFSAQQFPDLHSELNLSSLELGDSALYFCASSPMTGYGTEAFFGQGTRLTVV.

The chain carries TRBV7-6 and TRBJ1-5, with unresolved D. The CDR3 consists of 16 residues. Per germline, CDR1 SGHVS and CDR2 FNYEAQ. V gave up 3 bases and J gave up 4 bases, with 16 bases separating them. Written as DNA, the CDR3 is TGTGCCAGCAGCTTGAGAGGGAAGGGCCCTAATCAGCCCCAGCATTTT. Amino acid sequence: CASSLRGKGPNQPQHF.

V is TRBV5-4 and J is TRBJ2-2; D uncertain. Trimming pared 3 bases from V and 6 bases from J, leaving 6 bases between. The CDR3 has 12 amino acids. Germline loops: CDR1 SGHNT, CDR2 YYREEE (reference sequence). The CDR3 loop is CASSSRPGELFF. Written as DNA, the CDR3 is TGTGCCAGCAGCTCCCGTCCCGGGGAGCTGTTTTTT.

The rearrangement uses TRBV5-1 and TRBJ2-5; 12 nucleotides agree with TRBD1. Trimming removed 4 bases from V and 4 bases from J; junction bases left unmatched: 5. The CDR3 is made up of 15 amino acids. Germline V gives CDR1 SGHRS, CDR2 YFSETQ. The CDR3 sequence is CASSLGTGGAETQYF. The CDR3 nucleotides are TGCGCCAGCAGCCTAGGGACAGGGGGCGCAGAGACCCAGTACTTC.

This clone has only one observation. The chain employs TRBV9 and TRBJ2-1; unclear D gene. Trimming shortened V by 3 bases and J by 1 base, and 2 bases separated the two germline ends. CDR3 length equals 12 residues. Germline CDR1 is SGDLS and CDR2 is YYNGEE. As DNA, the CDR3 is TGTGCCAGCAGCGCGTCCTACAATGAGCAGTTCTTC. It translates to CASSASYNEQFF.

The gene calls are TRBV4-1 and TRBJ2-5; 7 positions agree with TRBD2. From germline, CDR1 is MGHRA and CDR2 YSYEKL. Trimming removed 0 bases from V and 5 bases from J; junction bases left unmatched: 9. The CDR3 extends over 16 amino acids. In DNA, the CDR3 is TGCGCCAGCAGCCAAGATTGGGGGGGAGGGGATGAGACCCAGTACTTC. This sequence encodes CASSQDWGGGDETQYF.

The chain joins TRBV5-4 to TRBJ2-7; 8 bases align to TRBD1. Germline CDR1 reads SGHNT; CDR2 reads YYREEE (reference sequence). V lost 4 bases to trimming and J lost 0 bases; unmatched junction nucleotides: 9. The length of the CDR3 is 16 residues. CDR3 bases: TGTGCCAGCAGCCACCCCGTCGGGACAGGCTCCTACGAGCAGTACTTC. It specifies CASSHPVGTGSYEQYF.

This chain joins TRBV18 and TRBJ2-7; D is unclear. The CDR3 contains 13 residues. Germline V gene lookup returns CDR1 KGHSH and CDR2 LQKENI. The ends were cut back, 5 bases at V and 0 bases at J, with 8 bases in the middle. The CDR3 DNA is TGTGCCAGCTCATTTGGGAACTCCTACGAGCAGTACTTC. It specifies CASSFGNSYEQYF.

The V gene is TRBV6-1, the J gene TRBJ1-1; D remains unclear. Between the trimmed V and J ends, which lost 6 bases and 0 bases, there was a span of 11 bases. CDR1 is MNHNS, CDR2 SASEGT, per germline. This CDR3 contains 14 residues. CDR3 region: CASRLRTVNTEAFF. The CDR3 region has the DNA TGTGCCAGCAGACTCAGGACGGTGAACACTGAAGCTTTCTTT.

This clone turned up a few times. The chain recombines TRBV7-9 with TRBJ1-3; no reliable D call. The CDR3 loop spans 13 amino acids. V gave up 10 bases and J gave up 2 bases, with 12 bases separating them. Germline-derived CDR1 and CDR2 are SEHNR and FQNEAQ (reference sequence). CDR3 residues: CAISLGPGNTIYF. The CDR3 DNA reads as TGTGCCATTTCCCTAGGCCCTGGAAACACCATATATTTT.

The V gene is TRBV9, the J gene TRBJ2-1; 9 bases line up with TRBD2. CDR3 length: 15 amino acids. The V gene end was trimmed by 0 bases and the J gene end by 6 bases; junction bases not matched to a gene: 4. CDR1 is SGDLS and CDR2 is YYNGEE in the germline V gene. CDR3 residues: CASSVVTSGLNEQFF. For the CDR3, the DNA is TGTGCCAGCAGCGTAGTGACTAGCGGCCTCAATGAGCAGTTCTTC.

The chain has TRBV11-2 and TRBJ2-3; TRBD2 agrees at 10 bases. V shed 4 bases, J shed 6 bases, and the junction held 7 bases outside the gene matches. The germline V gene encodes CDR1 SGHAT and CDR2 FQNNGV. This CDR3 comprises 15 residues. The CDR3 reads CASSWTSGARDTQYF. The CDR3 nucleotides are TGTGCCAGCAGCTGGACTAGCGGAGCCCGGGATACGCAGTATTTT.